These 22 T cell receptor beta chains share one sample of origin, sequenced in a study. TCRdb's table, derived via immunoSEQ multiplex PCR, lists solely in-frame clones and lacks some. The table lists roughly 68,000 clones, 80% to 95% of them singletons. What was sequenced was PBMCs. The receptors shown here come from a man aged 35-49 years with rheumatoid arthritis.

V gene TRBV7-9 combines with J gene TRBJ2-2; D not resolved. V dropped 3 bases and J dropped 3 bases, with 8 bases sitting between them. CDR3 length: 14 residues. CDR1 and CDR2 from the germline V gene are SEHNR and FQNEAQ (reference sequence). The CDR3 DNA reads TGTGCCAGCAGCTTCCAGGAGTACACCGGGGAGCTGTTTTTT. Amino acids: CASSFQEYTGELFF.

The V call is TRBV7-8, the J call TRBJ1-6; tentative D call: TRBD1 (6 bases). The CDR3 sequence is 15 residues long. The V gene's germline CDR1 is SGHVS and CDR2 FQNEAQ. With 4 bases removed from V and 4 bases from J, the gap between germline ends came to 11 bases. CDR3 nucleotide sequence: TGTGCCAGCAGCTCCCCGGGACAATATAATTCACCCCTCCACTTT. Protein: CASSSPGQYNSPLHF.

The chain couples TRBV27 to TRBJ2-2, with TRBD2 matching 7 bases. The length of the CDR3 is 16 residues. V shed 0 bases, J shed 1 base, and the junction held 2 bases outside the gene matches. Germline V gene sequence: CDR1 MNHEY, CDR2 SMNVEV (reference sequence). The CDR3 DNA follows: TGTGCCAGCAGTTTATCATCTAGCGGGAACACCGGGGAGCTGTTTTTT. Translating it yields CASSLSSSGNTGELFF.

This rearrangement joins TRBV13 to TRBJ1-2, with D possibly being TRBD1 (5 bases). Between the trimmed V and J ends, which lost 0 bases and 4 bases, there was a span of 18 bases. The germline V gene encodes CDR1 PRHDT and CDR2 FYEKMQ (reference sequence). CDR3 length equals 17 residues. DNA for the CDR3: TGTGCCAGCAGCTTAGGCCGTGGGTCGGGGGGGATCTATGGCTACACCTTC. Protein: CASSLGRGSGGIYGYTF.

The rearrangement joins TRBV5-1 to TRBJ2-1; possibly TRBD1 for D (6 bases). V was clipped by 0 bases and J by 5 bases, with 9 bases between them. This CDR3 is built from 14 residues. CDR1 is SGHRS, CDR2 YFSETQ, per germline. In DNA, the CDR3 is TGCGCCAGCAGCTTGGGTCAGGGGAACAATGAGCAGTTCTTC. The encoded protein is CASSLGQGNNEQFF.

CDR3: CASTSGLSYEQYF. The CDR3 nucleotides read TGTGCCAGCACTTCTGGACTCTCCTACGAGCAGTACTTC. V usage is TRBV28 and J usage is TRBJ2-7, with a tentative D call TRBD2 (5 bases). V was cut by 7 bases and J by 0 bases, with 10 bases left in between. The CDR3 totals 13 residues. The germline V gene encodes CDR1 MDHEN and CDR2 SYDVKM.

This clone was recorded once. The chain recombines TRBV2 with TRBJ2-2, with TRBD1 identical over 8 bases. V trimming: 6 bases; J trimming: 0 bases; junction bases outside the gene matches: 3. Germline V gives CDR1 SNHLY, CDR2 FYNNEI. The CDR3 extends over 15 amino acids. CDR3 region: CASSPGQANTGELFF. CDR3 in DNA: TGTGCCAGCAGCCCGGGACAGGCGAACACCGGGGAGCTGTTTTTT. Full variable domain (missing parts from reference TRBV2 and TRBJ2-2): EPEVTQTPSHQVTQMGQEVILRCVPISNHLYFYWYRQILGQKVEFLVSFYNNEISEKSEIFDDQFSVERPDGSNFTLKIRSTKLEDSAMYFCASSPGQANTGELFFGEGSRLTVL.

This rearrangement joins TRBV7-9 to TRBJ2-3, with TRBD2 as a possible D gene (5 bases). Germline values: CDR1 SEHNR, CDR2 FQNEAQ (reference sequence). The CDR3 has 13 residues. The ends were cut back, 7 bases at V and 1 base at J, with 9 bases in the middle. CDR3 nucleotides: TGTGCCAGCACCCCCGGGGGCACAGATACGCAGTATTTT. Translating it yields CASTPGGTDTQYF.

CDR3 sequence reads: CASSPDRYEQYF. CDR3 nucleotide sequence: TGTGCCAGCTCGCCCGATAGATACGAGCAGTACTTC. The V call is TRBV18, the J call TRBJ2-7; D not resolved. CDR3 length equals 12 residues. Trimming shortened V by 6 bases and J by 4 bases, and 10 bases separated the two germline ends. Germline loops: CDR1 KGHSH, CDR2 LQKENI.

J is TRBJ2-7 and V is TRBV5-6; TRBD2 might be the D (6 bases). The germline V gene encodes CDR1 SGHDT and CDR2 YYEEEE. Trimming took 0 bases from V and 4 from J, leaving 17 bases between them. The CDR3 consists of 16 residues. The DNA of the CDR3 is TGTGCCAGCAGCTTGGGAGGGGCAGGGAGGAGGTACGAGCAGTACTTC. This encodes CASSLGGAGRRYEQYF.

The rearrangement uses TRBV20-1 and TRBJ1-2, with TRBD1 as a possible D gene (5 bases). Germline loops: CDR1 DFQATT, CDR2 SNEGSKA (reference sequence). Between the trimmed V and J ends, which lost 3 bases and 4 bases, there was a span of 6 bases. The CDR3 totals 11 residues. CDR3 amino acids: CSASRGYGYTF. The CDR3 DNA reads TGCAGTGCTAGTAGGGGCTATGGCTACACCTTC.

The chain has TRBV10-3 and TRBJ2-7; 12 bases align to TRBD2. V lost 3 bases to trimming and J lost 4 bases; unmatched junction nucleotides: 7. From germline, CDR1 is ENHRY and CDR2 SYGVKD. This CDR3 comprises 16 residues. CDR3 bases: TGTGCCATCAGTGACCCTGGACTAGCGGGACCGTACGAGCAGTACTTC. This sequence encodes CAISDPGLAGPYEQYF.

This clone was counted once. This chain connects TRBV7-3 to TRBJ2-3; no firm D call. This CDR3 comprises 19 residues. Germline-derived CDR1 and CDR2 are SGHTA and FQGTGA. The V end lost 0 bases, the J end lost 2 bases, and 21 bases lay between the germline ends. Here the CDR3 DNA reads TGTGCCAGCAGCTTAACACCGGAATCTGCCTGGAGAGACACAGATACGCAGTATTTT. Translation: CASSLTPESAWRDTDTQYF.

This sequence joins TRBV5-1 and TRBJ1-4; 7 bases are shared with TRBD1. V shed 3 bases and J 8 bases; nucleotides not matched to a gene: 13. The CDR3 contains 16 residues. The germline V gene encodes CDR1 SGHRS and CDR2 YFSETQ. The CDR3 is CASSYTPGQGEEKLFF. The CDR3 nucleotides read TGCGCCAGCAGCTATACTCCGGGGCAGGGGGAGGAAAAACTGTTTTTT.

The chain combines TRBV20-1 with TRBJ2-7, with a possible D match to TRBD2 (5 bases). This CDR3 spans 11 amino acids. CDR1 is DFQATT and CDR2 is SNEGSKA in the germline V gene (reference sequence). This chain's CDR3 is CRTEEAYEQYF. The CDR3 DNA sequence: TGCAGAACCGAGGAGGCGTACGAGCAGTACTTC.

The CDR3 sequence is CATSDLGTGNEQFF. The CDR3 DNA follows: TGTGCCACCAGTGATTTGGGGACAGGCAATGAGCAGTTCTTC. The J gene is TRBJ2-1, the V gene TRBV24-1, with TRBD1 matching over 8 bases. CDR1 is KGHDR and CDR2 is SFDVKD in the germline V gene. The V gene end was trimmed by 0 bases and the J gene end by 6 bases; junction bases not matched to a gene: 0. CDR3 length: 14 amino acids.

This clone has just one count. The rearrangement uses TRBV7-9 and TRBJ2-5; tentatively, D is TRBD1 (6 bases). The CDR3 sequence is 15 residues long. Trimming removed 5 bases from V and 4 bases from J, with 17 bases in between. Germline CDR1 and CDR2: SEHNR and FQNEAQ (reference sequence). The CDR3 spells CASSLRAQGGETQYF. The DNA for the CDR3 is TGTGCCAGCAGCCTAAGAGCACAGGGTGGAGAGACCCAGTACTTC. The full variable domain, rest sourced from reference TRBV7-9 and TRBJ2-5, is DTGVSQNPRHKITKRGQNVTFRCDPISEHNRLYWYRQTLGQGPEFLTYFQNEAQLEKSRLLSDRFSAERPKGSFSTLEIQRTEQGDSAMYLCASSLRAQGGETQYFGPGTRLLVL.

The chain is built from TRBV7-2 and TRBJ1-6; 7 bases match TRBD1. The V and J ends lost 5 bases and 4 bases, in that order; junction bases with no gene match: 11. Germline CDR1 and CDR2: SGHTA and FQGNSA. The CDR3 has 17 residues. In DNA form, the CDR3 reads TGTGCCAGCAGCCTCCAGACAGGGAGGACTTATAATTCACCCCTCCACTTT. Its protein product is CASSLQTGRTYNSPLHF.

The chain couples TRBV6-2 or TRBV6-3 to TRBJ2-5; D gene unclear. This CDR3 region has 12 residues. Trimming removed 5 bases from V and 7 bases from J, with 11 bases in between. Germline V gene lookup returns CDR1 MNHEY and CDR2 SVGEGT. The CDR3 loop is CASSADILTQYF. In DNA, the CDR3 is TGTGCCAGCAGTGCAGACATTTTGACCCAGTACTTC.

The chain recombines TRBV18 with TRBJ2-7; 9 bases match TRBD1. V gave up 3 bases and J gave up 6 bases; unmatched junction bases: 6. CDR3 length equals 14 residues. Per the germline V gene, CDR1 is KGHSH and CDR2 is LQKENI. The CDR3 loop reads CASSPGTGKVEQYF. Here the CDR3 DNA reads TGTGCCAGCTCACCGGGGACAGGGAAGGTCGAGCAGTACTTC.

The gene calls are TRBV5-1 and TRBJ2-5, with D perhaps matching TRBD1 (5 bases). Trimming left V 5 bases short and J 1 base short, with 12 bases between. Germline V gene lookup returns CDR1 SGHRS and CDR2 YFSETQ. This CDR3 is built from 14 residues. The CDR3 nucleotides read TGCGCCAGCAGTCGATCCCAGGGCCAAGAGACCCAGTACTTC. Its protein is CASSRSQGQETQYF. The full variable domain, with the rest looked up from reference TRBV5-1 and TRBJ2-5, is KAGVTQTPRYLIKTRGQQVTLSCSPISGHRSVSWYQQTPGQGLQFLFEYFSETQRNKGNFPGRFSGRQFSNSRSEMNVSTLELGDSALYLCASSRSQGQETQYFGPGTRLLVL.

The chain is built from TRBV5-1 and TRBJ2-2; D gene unclear. The germline CDR1 and CDR2 sequences are SGHRS and YFSETQ. The CDR3 sequence is 14 residues long. V was shortened by 0 bases and J by 2 bases, with 5 bases between the two germline ends. Here the CDR3 reads CASSLGLNTGELFF. For the CDR3, the DNA is TGCGCCAGCAGCTTGGGACTTAACACCGGGGAGCTGTTTTTT.